A selection of T cell receptor beta chains follows, all from one sample in a study of early T cells in non-severe SARS-CoV-2 infection. TCRdb redid the calling of the 5' RACE reads with MiXCR, one entry per CDR3 protein. The profile shows roughly 86,000 distinct CDR3 sequences, approximately 6% of them singletons. The sample consisted of whole blood. These receptors were obtained from an adult who was a healthcare worker with PCR-confirmed SARS-CoV-2 infection or an uninfected control (not recorded which). Both conserved end residues are part of each CDR3. Fields, in order: CDR3 length, clone size, J gene, V gene, D gene, CDR3 protein, CDR3 DNA. The D gene is left open where the match is weak. Not every row has a clone size; where given, it reads once, few, many or a size class.

>15|.|TRBJ2-3|TRBV14|TRBD1
CASSQMTGGADTQYF
TGTGCCAGCAGCCAAATGACAGGGGGCGCAGATACGCAGTATTTT
>16|.|TRBJ2-5|TRBV7-2|.
CASSLVGGLGQATQYF
TGTGCCAGCAGCTTAGTTGGGGGTTTGGGCCAAGCGACCCAGTACTTC
>17|few|TRBJ2-5|TRBV6-5|TRBD1
CASKGLTGLTPKETQYF
TGTGCCAGCAAAGGGTTGACAGGGTTAACTCCCAAAGAGACCCAGTACTTC
>15|.|TRBJ1-6|TRBV10-3|TRBD1
CAIRRDSSYNSPLHF
TGTGCCATCAGACGGGACAGCTCCTATAATTCACCCCTCCACTTT
>15|many|TRBJ2-3|TRBV10-3|.
CAISDPDPAADTQYF
TGTGCCATCAGTGATCCAGACCCGGCGGCCGATACGCAGTATTTT
>14|many|TRBJ1-1|TRBV4-1|.
CASSQVSQNTEAFF
TGCGCCAGCAGCCAAGTTTCACAGAACACTGAAGCTTTCTTT
>13|few|TRBJ1-4|TRBV5-4|.
CASSTPYGEKLFF
TGTGCCAGCAGCACCCCCTACGGAGAAAAACTGTTTTTT
>15|few|TRBJ1-6|TRBV18|TRBD1
CASSPPGTENSPLHF
TGTGCCAGCTCACCACCCGGGACAGAGAATTCACCCCTCCACTTT
>16|many|TRBJ2-1|TRBV9|TRBD2
CASSALTSGSNYEQFF
TGTGCCAGCAGCGCCCTGACTAGCGGGAGTAATTATGAGCAGTTCTTC
>16|many|TRBJ1-5|TRBV11-2|.
CASSLDWQGSNQPQHF
TGTGCCAGCAGCTTAGATTGGCAGGGGAGCAATCAGCCCCAGCATTTT
>14|few|TRBJ2-7|TRBV3-1|TRBD2
CASSPGRPPYEQYF
TGTGCCAGCAGCCCCGGGAGGCCGCCCTACGAGCAGTACTTC
>13|many|TRBJ1-2|TRBV11-2|.
CASTQERMGGYTF
TGTGCCAGCACCCAAGAACGGATGGGCGGCTACACCTTC
>13|many|TRBJ1-1|TRBV29-1|.
CSVAGGATTEAFF
TGCAGCGTTGCCGGGGGCGCGACCACTGAAGCTTTCTTT
>16|few|TRBJ1-4|TRBV7-6|TRBD1
CASSLGTGARVEKLFF
TGTGCCAGCAGCTTAGGGACAGGGGCCCGAGTTGAAAAACTGTTTTTT
>14|many|TRBJ2-2|TRBV7-9|.
CASFGAGAAGELFF
TGTGCCAGCTTCGGTGCAGGGGCTGCCGGGGAGCTGTTTTTT
>12|few|TRBJ2-7|TRBV20-1|.
CSAMGPRDEQYF
TGCAGTGCTATGGGCCCAAGGGACGAGCAGTACTTC
>14|many|TRBJ2-1|TRBV6-5|TRBD2
CASSSLSGKGEQFF
TGTGCCAGCAGTTCCCTTAGCGGGAAGGGAGAGCAGTTCTTC
>15|few|TRBJ2-4|TRBV28|.
CASSLLARRKNIQYF
TGTGCCAGCTCCCTTTTAGCGAGGAGGAAAAACATTCAGTACTTC
>15|.|TRBJ2-7|TRBV14|TRBD2
CASSQVSGTLYEQYF
TGTGCCAGCAGCCAAGTTAGCGGGACTCTCTACGAGCAGTACTTC
>15|many|TRBJ2-7|TRBV6-5|TRBD2
CASSYSSGGAYEQYF
TGTGCCAGCAGTTACTCTAGCGGGGGGGCCTACGAGCAGTACTTC
>16|few|TRBJ2-6|TRBV6-1|.
CASSDVPRSGANVLTF
TGTGCCAGCAGCGACGTACCCCGCTCTGGGGCCAACGTCCTGACTTTC
>16|few|TRBJ1-2|TRBV18|.
CASSPPSRTTNYGYTF
TGTGCCAGCTCACCACCGAGCAGAACTACTAACTATGGCTACACCTTC
>14|few|TRBJ2-3|TRBV7-9|TRBD2
CASSLAGVADTQYF
TGTGCCAGCAGCTTGGCGGGAGTGGCAGATACGCAGTATTTT
>11|many|TRBJ1-1|TRBV29-1|.
CSALINTEAFF
TGCAGCGCCTTGATCAACACTGAAGCTTTCTTT